This TCR beta chain appears in the sequencing data of a study of blood T cell dynamics during melanoma immunotherapy. Time point reported: week 3, after first cycle of checkpoint inhibitor. Clones were sequenced by immunoSEQ multiplex PCR, and TCRdb holds only the in-frame ones, with some missing. The table lists 5,900 or so clones, 84% of them singletons, with about 30% in the top ten. Worth noting for this clone: Its target is unknown.

Findings and caveats of the study: It remained unknown if the driving T cell clones were melanoma-specific.

Germline V CDR1 and CDR2: MNHNY, SVGAGI (reference sequence). The V end lost 5 bases, the J end lost 11 bases, and 16 bases lay between the germline ends. The CDR3 covers 13 residues. V gene TRBV6-6 combines with J gene TRBJ1-5, with D possibly matching TRBD1 (6 bases). The clonotype was recovered from a human donor with melanoma. Some clones in this sample may be carry-over from other donors' samples. Sequencing used blood, obtained from a patient treated with checkpoint blockade. The CDR3 DNA reads TGTGCCAGCAGTCCCAACGGGGGGCTGGCCCAGCATTTT. The encoded protein is CASSPNGGLAQHF.